The present TCR beta chain was sequenced within a study of neurological immune-mediated disorders. This clonotype was seen many times. The time point denotes: longitudinal time-point 2. Each CDR3 protein is one row after TCRdb ran MiXCR on the 5' RACE reads. The table records some 60,000 distinct CDR3 sequences, more than 9.5% of them present only once. V dropped 0 bases and J dropped 0; count of bases not matched to a gene: 8. The CDR3 is 18 residues long. The germline CDR1 and CDR2 sequences are DFQATT and SNEGSKA (reference sequence). The chain is built from TRBV20-1 and TRBJ2-6; 7 bases are a match to TRBD1. The receptor's source is a man in his thirties or forties in good health. The sample was PBMCs. CDR3: CSARDQTGARSGANVLTF. CDR3 sequence (DNA): TGCAGTGCTAGAGATCAAACAGGGGCCCGCTCTGGGGCCAACGTCCTGACTTTC.